Below, 5 T cell receptor beta chains from the same sample are listed, as sequenced in a study of shared clonotypes between healthy human individuals. Some clones are missing from TCRdb's copy, which holds only in-frame ones; the method was immunoSEQ multiplex PCR. In the table there are over 850,000 clones, about four fifths of which are singletons. The sequenced sample consisted of memory CD4+ T cells from PBMCs. Subset defined: CD45RA-negative fraction. The receptors stem from a man younger than 35 in good health. Some clones in this sample may be carry-over from other donors' samples.

The rearrangement joins TRBV5-4 to TRBJ2-1, with D uncertain. Germline V CDR1 and CDR2: SGHNT, YYREEE (reference sequence). CDR3 length: 14 amino acids. Between the trimmed V and J ends, which lost 6 bases and 3 bases, there was a span of 13 bases. CDR3 loop: CASTPSTFYNEQFF. The CDR3 nucleotides are TGTGCCAGCACCCCTTCGACATTCTACAATGAGCAGTTCTTC.

The V call is TRBV5-1, the J call TRBJ2-6; TRBD1 or TRBD2 may be the D gene (5 bases each). Germline V gene sequence: CDR1 SGHRS, CDR2 YFSETQ. The CDR3 totals 14 residues. Trimming took off 7 bases at V and 2 bases at J, with 10 bases between the two ends. DNA of the CDR3: TGCGCCAGCGGGACCGCTACTGGGGCCAACGTCCTGACTTTC. This gives the protein CASGTATGANVLTF. The full variable domain, completed using reference TRBV5-1 and TRBJ2-6, is KAGVTQTPRYLIKTRGQQVTLSCSPISGHRSVSWYQQTPGQGLQFLFEYFSETQRNKGNFPGRFSGRQFSNSRSEMNVSTLELGDSALYLCASGTATGANVLTFGAGSRLTVL.

The chain employs TRBV18 and TRBJ1-4; D not resolved. This CDR3 has 14 amino acids. The V and J ends lost 4 bases and 8 bases respectively, with 14 bases between them. The germline gives CDR1 KGHSH, CDR2 LQKENI. The CDR3 protein is CASSLQSSSEKLFF. The CDR3 DNA is TGTGCCAGCTCACTGCAGTCATCGTCAGAAAAACTGTTTTTT.

The J gene is TRBJ2-5, the V gene TRBV29-1; the D call may be TRBD1 or TRBD2 (5 bases each). Germline loops: CDR1 SQVTM, CDR2 ANQGSEA. V was trimmed by 4 bases and J by 2 bases, leaving 20 bases between them. The CDR3 extends over 16 amino acids. The CDR3 nucleotides read TGCAGCGTTGGCCCAAAAGCCGGGACGGCTCAAGAGACCCAGTACTTC. The encoded protein is CSVGPKAGTAQETQYF.

The rearrangement joins TRBV27 to TRBJ1-6, with D unclear. V was cut by 2 bases and J by 8 bases, with 22 bases left in between. The CDR3 has 18 residues. The germline V gene has CDR1 MNHEY and CDR2 SMNVEV (reference sequence). The CDR3 region has the DNA TGTGCCAGCAGTTTAATGATTCCGGCCGGGTCGAAGGATTCACCCCTCCACTTT. Translation: CASSLMIPAGSKDSPLHF.